The sequence of this TCR beta chain was determined in a study of blood T cells in healthy people across ages. Whole-study results and caveats: The diversity estimates, figures obtained from one million T cells, were considered underestimates. Leaving the PBMCs unsorted stopped any conclusive comparison of naive versus antigen-experienced cells.

The germline gives CDR1 DFQATT, CDR2 SNEGSKA (reference sequence). Trimming removed 1 base from V and 5 bases from J; junction bases left unmatched: 8. This CDR3 comprises 15 residues. Donors were healthy Caucasian individuals from Russia aged about 6 to 95. Primers used in a second PCR of about 7 to 12 cycles were a sample-barcoded 5' primer and a J-beta primer mix. MiXCR was run by TCRdb on the 5' RACE reads, yielding one entry per CDR3 protein. This sample has around 400,000 distinct CDR3 sequences, with more than 45% found just once. Of note for this clonotype: The antigen is not known.

The chain employs TRBV20-1 and TRBJ2-5, with 9 bases aligning to TRBD2. The sequencing sample was made of blood. The TCR was taken from a man in his sixties in good health. CDR3 loop: CSARGVAGVVETQYF. As DNA, the CDR3 is TGCAGTGCTAGAGGGGTAGCGGGAGTCGTCGAGACCCAGTACTTC.